These T cell receptor beta chains were read from a single sample in a study of blood T cell repertoires in COVID-19. The repertoire was sequenced with immunoSEQ multiplex PCR; TCRdb's copy has only in-frame clones and lacks some. The profile shows about 210,000 clones, approximately 83% of them singletons. The sequenced material came from peripheral blood. The receptors come from a woman in her 40s with active or convalescent COVID-19. Each CDR3 is given with its conserved first and last residue. D genes are given only for firm matches. Clone sizes are given selectively: once, few, many, or a class where the clone is expanded.

clone size: NA; D gene: NA; V gene: TRBV7-2; J gene: TRBJ2-5; CDR3 protein: CASSAEGGVETQYF; CDR3 DNA: TGTGCCAGCAGCGCGGAAGGGGGGGTAGAGACCCAGTACTTC
clone size: NA; D gene: NA; V gene: TRBV20-1; J gene: TRBJ1-1; CDR3 protein: CSVGSTEAFF; CDR3 DNA: TGCAGTGTGGGGAGCACTGAAGCTTTCTTT
clone size: NA; D gene: NA; V gene: TRBV12-5; J gene: TRBJ1-5; CDR3 protein: CASGLVLRTYGQPQHF; CDR3 DNA: TGTGCTAGTGGTTTGGTACTAAGGACTTATGGACAGCCCCAGCATTTT
clone size: NA; D gene: NA; V gene: TRBV9; J gene: TRBJ2-7; CDR3 protein: CASSTRQGGEQYF; CDR3 DNA: TGTGCCAGCAGCACCCGACAGGGAGGCGAGCAGTACTTC
clone size: NA; D gene: NA; V gene: TRBV7-2; J gene: TRBJ1-2; CDR3 protein: CASSPGYGYTF; CDR3 DNA: TGTGCCAGCAGCCCAGGCTATGGCTACACCTTC
clone size: few; D gene: NA; V gene: TRBV6-1; J gene: TRBJ2-7; CDR3 protein: CASSEPRGSYEQYF; CDR3 DNA: TGTGCCAGCAGTGAACCTCGAGGCTCCTACGAGCAGTACTTC
clone size: NA; D gene: NA; V gene: TRBV9; J gene: TRBJ1-3; CDR3 protein: CASSVGGPGNTIYF; CDR3 DNA: TGTGCCAGCAGCGTAGGGGGGCCCGGAAACACCATATATTTT
clone size: NA; D gene: TRBD2; V gene: TRBV5-4; J gene: TRBJ2-1; CDR3 protein: CASRQTSGRGNNEQFF; CDR3 DNA: TGTGCCAGCAGGCAGACTAGCGGGAGGGGGAACAATGAGCAGTTCTTC
clone size: once; D gene: TRBD1; V gene: TRBV30; J gene: TRBJ1-4; CDR3 protein: CAWSLGTGNEKLFF; CDR3 DNA: TGTGCCTGGAGTTTAGGGACAGGGAATGAAAAACTGTTTTTT
clone size: NA; D gene: NA; V gene: TRBV28; J gene: TRBJ1-2; CDR3 protein: CASSLWGATRQANYGYTF; CDR3 DNA: TGTGCCAGCAGTTTATGGGGGGCGACGAGACAAGCTAACTATGGCTACACCTTC
clone size: NA; D gene: NA; V gene: TRBV24-1; J gene: TRBJ1-5; CDR3 protein: CATSDSDLGPGQPQHF; CDR3 DNA: TGTGCCACCAGTGATTCTGACCTGGGGCCAGGTCAGCCCCAGCATTTT
clone size: once; D gene: NA; V gene: TRBV6-2/TRBV6-3; J gene: TRBJ1-5; CDR3 protein: CASSSGWFQHF; CDR3 DNA: TGTGCCAGCAGTTCAGGGTGGTTCCAGCATTTT
clone size: NA; D gene: NA; V gene: TRBV7-9; J gene: TRBJ2-1; CDR3 protein: CASSVYHSLSYNEQFF; CDR3 DNA: TGTGCCAGCAGCGTCTATCACTCCCTCTCCTACAATGAGCAGTTCTTC
clone size: NA; D gene: NA; V gene: TRBV11-2; J gene: TRBJ1-5; CDR3 protein: CASSLDSRSQHF; CDR3 DNA: TGTGCCAGCAGCTTAGATTCCCGGTCCCAGCATTTT
clone size: NA; D gene: NA; V gene: TRBV19; J gene: TRBJ2-6; CDR3 protein: CASSIWGSLSGANVLTF; CDR3 DNA: TGTGCCAGTAGTATTTGGGGCAGCCTCTCTGGGGCCAACGTCCTGACTTTC
clone size: once; D gene: NA; V gene: TRBV6-1; J gene: TRBJ1-1; CDR3 protein: CASSELLGANTEAFF; CDR3 DNA: TGTGCCAGCAGTGAATTGCTGGGGGCGAACACTGAAGCTTTCTTT
clone size: once; D gene: TRBD1; V gene: TRBV2; J gene: TRBJ1-2; CDR3 protein: CASRRPTGGGNYGYTF; CDR3 DNA: TGTGCCAGCAGGAGGCCCACAGGGGGTGGGAACTATGGCTACACCTTC
clone size: NA; D gene: TRBD1; V gene: TRBV12-3/TRBV12-4; J gene: TRBJ1-2; CDR3 protein: CASSPGTDYGYTF; CDR3 DNA: TGTGCCAGCAGCCCCGGGACAGACTATGGCTACACCTTC
clone size: NA; D gene: TRBD2; V gene: TRBV29-1; J gene: TRBJ2-7; CDR3 protein: CSVEDPASGGYEQYF; CDR3 DNA: TGCAGCGTTGAAGATCCCGCTAGCGGGGGGTACGAGCAGTACTTC
clone size: NA; D gene: NA; V gene: TRBV4-1; J gene: TRBJ1-1; CDR3 protein: CASSQGPLMGQEAFF; CDR3 DNA: TGCGCCAGCAGCCAAGGCCCCTTAATGGGCCAGGAAGCTTTCTTT
clone size: NA; D gene: NA; V gene: TRBV24-1; J gene: TRBJ2-1; CDR3 protein: CATSDQDSTYNEQFF; CDR3 DNA: TGTGCCACCAGTGACCAGGACAGCACCTACAATGAGCAGTTCTTC
clone size: once; D gene: NA; V gene: TRBV3-1/TRBV3-2; J gene: TRBJ1-2; CDR3 protein: CASSFRRGGEGYTF; CDR3 DNA: TGTGCCAGCAGTTTCAGACGGGGAGGAGAGGGCTACACCTTC
clone size: NA; D gene: TRBD1; V gene: TRBV6-6; J gene: TRBJ1-5; CDR3 protein: CASSTGTGGGDQPQHF; CDR3 DNA: TGTGCCAGCAGTACGGGGACAGGGGGAGGGGATCAGCCCCAGCATTTT
clone size: NA; D gene: NA; V gene: TRBV11-2; J gene: TRBJ2-1; CDR3 protein: CASSLDGMDSELNEQFF; CDR3 DNA: TGTGCCAGCAGCTTAGATGGGATGGACAGCGAGCTCAATGAGCAGTTCTTC
clone size: NA; D gene: TRBD2; V gene: TRBV7-9; J gene: TRBJ2-2; CDR3 protein: CASSSWTSGRSRTGELFF; CDR3 DNA: TGTGCCAGCAGCTCGTGGACTAGCGGGAGAAGTAGGACCGGGGAGCTGTTTTTT
clone size: once; D gene: TRBD1; V gene: TRBV24-1; J gene: TRBJ2-5; CDR3 protein: CATQGPDREGGETQYF; CDR3 DNA: TGTGCCACCCAAGGGCCGGACAGGGAAGGAGGAGAGACCCAGTACTTC
clone size: NA; D gene: TRBD2; V gene: TRBV4-2; J gene: TRBJ2-1; CDR3 protein: CASSPETSGSLNEQFF; CDR3 DNA: TGTGCCAGCAGCCCCGAAACTAGCGGGAGTTTGAATGAGCAGTTCTTC
clone size: NA; D gene: NA; V gene: TRBV10-3; J gene: TRBJ2-1; CDR3 protein: CATGSTAGEQFF; CDR3 DNA: TGTGCCACCGGATCTACCGCGGGGGAGCAGTTCTTC
clone size: NA; D gene: TRBD1; V gene: TRBV28; J gene: TRBJ1-6; CDR3 protein: CASSPLQGDGSPLHF; CDR3 DNA: TGTGCCAGCAGTCCCCTACAGGGGGACGGTTCACCCCTCCACTTT
clone size: NA; D gene: NA; V gene: TRBV30; J gene: TRBJ2-5; CDR3 protein: CAWSRQETQYF; CDR3 DNA: TGTGCCTGGTCGCGGCAAGAGACCCAGTACTTC
clone size: NA; D gene: TRBD1; V gene: TRBV2; J gene: TRBJ1-2; CDR3 protein: CASSSGTGLGYTF; CDR3 DNA: TGTGCCAGCAGCTCCGGGACAGGGCTTGGCTACACCTTC
clone size: NA; D gene: TRBD1; V gene: TRBV10-3; J gene: TRBJ2-3; CDR3 protein: CAITTTGQGVGTDTQYF; CDR3 DNA: TGTGCCATCACCACCACGGGACAGGGGGTCGGCACAGATACGCAGTATTTT
clone size: NA; D gene: TRBD2; V gene: TRBV10-3; J gene: TRBJ2-3; CDR3 protein: CAISEGLATTDTQYF; CDR3 DNA: TGTGCCATCAGTGAGGGACTAGCCACCACAGATACGCAGTATTTT
clone size: NA; D gene: TRBD2; V gene: TRBV5-4; J gene: TRBJ2-3; CDR3 protein: CASRPGGVSDTDTQYF; CDR3 DNA: TGTGCCAGCAGACCCGGGGGGGTCTCGGACACAGATACGCAGTATTTT
clone size: NA; D gene: NA; V gene: TRBV3-1/TRBV3-2; J gene: TRBJ2-7; CDR3 protein: CASSQGTSSYEQYF; CDR3 DNA: TGTGCCAGCAGCCAAGGAACTAGCTCCTACGAGCAGTACTTC
clone size: once; D gene: NA; V gene: TRBV6-6; J gene: TRBJ1-4; CDR3 protein: CASSPGEKLFF; CDR3 DNA: TGTGCCAGCAGTCCCGGTGAAAAACTGTTTTTT
clone size: NA; D gene: NA; V gene: TRBV30; J gene: TRBJ2-5; CDR3 protein: CAWSVTATTQYF; CDR3 DNA: TGTGCCTGGAGTGTAACTGCCACGACCCAGTACTTC
clone size: NA; D gene: NA; V gene: TRBV29-1; J gene: TRBJ2-1; CDR3 protein: CSGEGTSYNEQFF; CDR3 DNA: TGCAGCGGTGAGGGGACTTCCTACAATGAGCAGTTCTTC
clone size: NA; D gene: NA; V gene: TRBV2; J gene: TRBJ2-1; CDR3 protein: CASGQGNNEQFF; CDR3 DNA: TGTGCCAGCGGCCAGGGGAACAATGAGCAGTTCTTC
clone size: few; D gene: NA; V gene: TRBV21-1; J gene: TRBJ1-2; CDR3 protein: CASTKNRGDSYGYTF; CDR3 DNA: TGTGCCAGCACCAAAAACAGGGGGGACTCCTATGGCTACACCTTC
clone size: NA; D gene: NA; V gene: TRBV19; J gene: TRBJ1-1; CDR3 protein: CASSTRGGKAFF; CDR3 DNA: TGTGCCAGTAGTACAAGAGGGGGTAAGGCTTTCTTT
clone size: NA; D gene: NA; V gene: TRBV6-5; J gene: TRBJ2-7; CDR3 protein: CASGRQTSYEQYF; CDR3 DNA: TGTGCCAGCGGAAGACAAACTTCCTACGAGCAGTACTTC